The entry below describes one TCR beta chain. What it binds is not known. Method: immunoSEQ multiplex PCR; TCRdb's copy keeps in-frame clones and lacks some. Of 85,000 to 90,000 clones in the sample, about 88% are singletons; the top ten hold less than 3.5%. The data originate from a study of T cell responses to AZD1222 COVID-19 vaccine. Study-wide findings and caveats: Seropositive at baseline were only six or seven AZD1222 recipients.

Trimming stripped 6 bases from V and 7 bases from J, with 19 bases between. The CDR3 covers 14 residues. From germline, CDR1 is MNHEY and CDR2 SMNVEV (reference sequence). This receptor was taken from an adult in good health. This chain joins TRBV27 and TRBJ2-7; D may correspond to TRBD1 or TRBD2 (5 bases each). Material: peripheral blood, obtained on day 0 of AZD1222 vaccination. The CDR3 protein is CASRQRGLTLEQYF. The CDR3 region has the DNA TGTGCCAGCAGACAGAGGGGTCTAACCCTGGAGCAGTACTTC.